This TCR beta chain is from a study of PD-1 blockade in mismatch repair-deficient tumors. Study-level information: All were previously treated, progressing patients with about 11 mismatch repair-deficient cancer types. Whole-study results and caveats: Tumor-resident clones, often absent from pretreatment blood, expanded after pembrolizumab and then contracted.

Every patient had mismatch repair deficiency by PCR or immunohistochemistry. TCRs were sequenced from a few patients responding to pembrolizumab. Concerning this clone itself: Its target is not known.

Per the germline V gene, CDR1 is SQVTM and CDR2 is ANQGSEA. V was pared by 3 bases and J by 1 base, with 7 bases of the junction left unmatched. The CDR3 runs to 15 residues. Clones were sequenced by immunoSEQ multiplex PCR, and TCRdb holds only the in-frame ones, with some missing. The sample comprises roughly 120,000 clones, roughly 90% of which are singletons, and about 11% rests with the top ten. The chain is built from TRBV29-1 and TRBJ2-5, with 8 bases lining up with TRBD2. Sequencing was performed on peripheral blood, taken approximately 70 weeks after starting pembrolizumab. This receptor was obtained from an adult with mismatch repair-deficient cancer. CDR3 bases: TGCAGCGTTGACCGCCATACTAGCGGCCAAGAGACCCAGTACTTC. Its translation is CSVDRHTSGQETQYF.